The 11 T cell receptor beta chains below come from one sample, sequenced in a study of cytomegalovirus exposure and HLA in healthy donors. Primers included in the PCR were 60 Vbeta and 13 Jbeta primers. Sequencing was performed with immunoSEQ multiplex PCR; in TCRdb, only in-frame clones are kept and a portion is missing. The data show about 110,000 clones, with about 80% seen just once and less than 3.5% held by the top ten. The sample comprised PBMCs. These receptors were collected from a man in his fifties in good health and CMV-seropositive.

This chain uses TRBV11-3 with TRBJ2-1; 12 bases agree with TRBD2. CDR1 and CDR2 (germline): SGHNT, YENEEA. This CDR3 comprises 15 residues. Losses at the gene ends were 3 bases for V and 7 bases for J; bases not matched to a gene: 4. DNA of the CDR3: TGTGCCAGCAGCTTCCTAGCGGGGGGGACGAATGAGCAGTTCTTC. Translation: CASSFLAGGTNEQFF.

The chain combines TRBV15 with TRBJ2-2; D not resolved. The CDR3 runs 15 residues. In germline, CDR1 is LNHNV, CDR2 YYDKDF (reference sequence). Trimming cost V 1 base and J 0 bases, with 6 bases left between them. CDR3 bases: TGTGCCACCAGCAGAGGTCTAGCGAACACCGGGGAGCTGTTTTTT. Its protein is CATSRGLANTGELFF.

The V and J genes are TRBV6-5 and TRBJ2-2, with D perhaps TRBD2 (6 bases). Trimming removed 2 bases from V and 7 bases from J, with 14 bases in between. Germline V lookup: CDR1 MNHEY, CDR2 SVGAGI. The CDR3 consists of 15 residues. In nucleotides, the CDR3 is TGTGCCAGCAGTTACCGGGGACTTCCCGGCGGGGAGCTGTTTTTT. This translates into CASSYRGLPGGELFF.

J is TRBJ2-3 and V is TRBV9; TRBD2 is a possible D gene (6 bases). In germline, CDR1 is SGDLS, CDR2 YYNGEE. Trimming took off 3 bases at V and 1 base at J, with 18 bases between the two ends. This CDR3 is built from 17 residues. The CDR3 reads CASSARAGGWGTDTQYF. CDR3 in DNA: TGTGCCAGCAGCGCCCGCGCTGGGGGGTGGGGCACAGATACGCAGTATTTT. Full variable domain (rest looked up from reference TRBV9 and TRBJ2-3): DSGVTQTPKHLITATGQRVTLRCSPRSGDLSVYWYQQSLDQGLQFLIQYYNGEERAKGNILERFSAQQFPDLHSELNLSSLELGDSALYFCASSARAGGWGTDTQYFGPGTRLTVL.

This clone has only one observation. The V gene is TRBV5-1, the J gene TRBJ2-4, with 9 bases that match TRBD1. After removal of 4 bases from V and 12 bases from J, the junction contained 11 bases not matched to a gene. This CDR3 is 14 amino acids long. Germline CDR1 SGHRS, CDR2 YFSETQ. The CDR3 loop reads CASSPRTGEVSQYF. The CDR3 coding sequence is TGCGCCAGCAGCCCTCGGACAGGGGAGGTCAGTCAGTACTTC. The complete variable domain, with remaining parts taken from reference TRBV5-1 and TRBJ2-4, reads KAGVTQTPRYLIKTRGQQVTLSCSPISGHRSVSWYQQTPGQGLQFLFEYFSETQRNKGNFPGRFSGRQFSNSRSEMNVSTLELGDSALYLCASSPRTGEVSQYFGAGTRLSVL.

This clone was detected only once. The chain has TRBV5-1 and TRBJ1-1, with a possible D match to TRBD1 (6 bases). In germline, CDR1 is SGHRS, CDR2 YFSETQ. The CDR3 totals 15 residues. V was pared by 0 bases and J by 1 base, with 10 bases between. The chain's CDR3 is CASSLEAGQNTEAFF. The CDR3 region has the DNA TGCGCCAGCAGCTTGGAAGCGGGACAGAACACTGAAGCTTTCTTT.

This sequence joins TRBV4-1 and TRBJ2-1, with D maybe TRBD2 (6 bases). V lost 4 bases, J lost 4 bases, and 17 bases lay in between. The CDR3 is 16 amino acids. Germline assignment: CDR1 MGHRA and CDR2 YSYEKL. CDR3: CASSPAGSGNYNEQFF. The CDR3 bases are TGCGCCAGCAGCCCCGCGGGTAGCGGCAATTACAATGAGCAGTTCTTC.

The chain uses TRBV6-5 and TRBJ2-5, with TRBD2 matching over 7 bases. Trimming cost V 5 bases and J 5 bases; bases outside gene matches: 11. The CDR3 covers 15 residues. Germline CDR1 is MNHEY and CDR2 is SVGAGI. The CDR3 loop reads CASSPGGLRAETQYF. The CDR3 DNA sequence: TGTGCCAGCAGTCCGGGAGGTTTGAGAGCGGAGACCCAGTACTTC.

V and J are TRBV19 and TRBJ2-7; 8 bases are a match to TRBD2. V was clipped by 5 bases and J by 5 bases; unmatched bases: 14. CDR1 is LNHDA, CDR2 SQIVND, per germline (reference sequence). The CDR3 covers 16 residues. The DNA for the CDR3 is TGTGCCAGTAGTCCCACGGGACTAGGGTCCGGGAACGAGCAGTACTTC. Its protein product is CASSPTGLGSGNEQYF.

The gene calls are TRBV10-3 and TRBJ2-7; TRBD1 aligns across 11 bases. The J segment lost 5 bases and the V segment lost 8 bases, leaving 14 bases of the junction unmatched. CDR3 size: 16 residues. Germline V CDR1 and CDR2: ENHRY, SYGVKD. CDR3 amino acids: CAIRSVGGTGGHEQYF. The CDR3 region has the DNA TGTGCCATCCGCAGCGTCGGCGGGACAGGGGGACACGAGCAGTACTTC.

The sample holds one count of this clone. V gene TRBV30 combines with J gene TRBJ2-5; a possible D gene is TRBD1 (6 bases). With the DNA end fitting TRBJ2-7 better, the J assignment may be wrong. The CDR3 loop spans 14 amino acids. CDR1 is GTSNPN and CDR2 is SVGIG in the germline V gene (reference sequence). The CDR3 DNA sequence: TGTGCCTGCCCCTCCTTAGGGGGAAGGCACGAGCAGTACTTC. This sequence encodes CACPSLGGRHEQYF.